The next 12 T cell receptor beta chains were all read from a single sample in a study of response to subunit inactivated influenza vaccine. MiXCR, applied by TCRdb to the RT-PCR reads, yields one record per CDR3 protein. The repertoire has 500,000 to 550,000 distinct CDR3 sequences, roughly 25% of them found once; the top ten carry 2.8%. This sample was shared with a second study, whose subject was T cells expressing NK-cell markers. Turning to that study: The cDNA for TCR beta came from 5'RACE template switching with UMIs.

This specimen was CD4+ T cells sorted from PBMCs, taken roughly 13 days after vaccination. The receptors come from a man aged 50 to 59 who received an inactivated influenza vaccine.

The J gene is TRBJ2-3, the V gene TRBV28; 15 bases are shared with TRBD2. Germline V gene lookup returns CDR1 MDHEN and CDR2 SYDVKM. Trimming at V came to 8 bases and at J to 3 bases, leaving 0 bases not matched to a gene. The CDR3 is made up of 14 amino acids. CDR3 bases: TGTGCCAGCGGGACTAGCGGGGGGACAGATACGCAGTATTTT. It specifies CASGTSGGTDTQYF.

The chain is built from TRBV7-6 and TRBJ2-3; D may match TRBD1 or TRBD2 (5 bases each). V lost 0 bases and J 0 bases, leaving 10 bases between the germline ends. Germline V CDR1 and CDR2: SGHVS, FNYEAQ. This CDR3 is built from 16 residues. The DNA for the CDR3 is TGTGCCAGCAGCTTAGCGTGGGGGATTAGCACAGATACGCAGTATTTT. Protein product: CASSLAWGISTDTQYF.

This clonotype was recorded a few times. V is TRBV12-3 or TRBV12-4 and J is TRBJ1-2, with a tentative D call TRBD1 (5 bases). The germline V and J ends were trimmed by 0 bases and 3 bases, with 11 bases remaining between them. The CDR3 is 15 residues long. The CDR3 reads CASSLAHGRDYGYTF. The CDR3 coding sequence is TGTGCCAGCAGTTTAGCGCATGGCAGGGACTATGGCTACACCTTC.

The chain joins TRBV28 to TRBJ1-5, with D possibly matching TRBD1 (5 bases). CDR1 MDHEN and CDR2 SYDVKM come from the germline V gene. The V gene lost 9 bases and the J gene lost 5 bases, with 11 bases spanning the gap. The CDR3 is made up of 12 amino acids. The CDR3 here is CASSGADQPQHF. CDR3 bases: TGTGCCAGTTCCGGGGCGGATCAGCCCCAGCATTTT.

The chain links TRBV15 to TRBJ2-3; perhaps TRBD1 as D (5 bases). Germline assignment: CDR1 LNHNV and CDR2 YYDKDF (reference sequence). The V gene lost 2 bases and the J gene lost 6 bases, with 6 bases spanning the gap. The CDR3 has 12 amino acids. The CDR3 region is CATSRQGDTQYF. Written as DNA, the CDR3 is TGTGCCACCAGCAGACAGGGCGATACGCAGTATTTT.

The chain couples TRBV3-1 to TRBJ2-7, with D unclear. Germline V gives CDR1 LGHDT, CDR2 YNNKEL (reference sequence). CDR3 length: 12 residues. The V gene lost 4 bases and the J gene lost 7 bases, with 11 bases spanning the gap. The DNA for the CDR3 is TGTGCCAGCAGCCTACCCGCGCGAGAGCAGTACTTC. The encoded protein is CASSLPAREQYF.

The V call is TRBV28, the J call TRBJ2-7; 8 nucleotides match TRBD2. V dropped 0 bases and J dropped 2; count of bases not matched to a gene: 12. Germline CDR1 MDHEN, CDR2 SYDVKM. The CDR3 is 18 residues long. CDR3 nucleotide sequence: TGTGCCAGCAGTTTATGGCTGAAAGAGCGGGAGCCGACCTACGAGCAGTACTTC. Protein: CASSLWLKEREPTYEQYF.

The V and J genes are TRBV7-8 and TRBJ2-5; 8 bases fit TRBD1. V lost 5 bases, J lost 2 bases, and 13 bases stayed unmatched. Germline-derived CDR1 and CDR2 are SGHVS and FQNEAQ. The CDR3 covers 17 residues. The CDR3 spells CASSLVVRDRRQETQYF. The DNA for the CDR3 is TGTGCCAGCAGCCTAGTAGTGAGGGACAGGCGTCAAGAGACCCAGTACTTC.

This chain links TRBV7-9 with TRBJ2-5; TRBD1 matches 9 bases. The V gene's germline CDR1 is SEHNR and CDR2 FQNEAQ (reference sequence). J was trimmed by 4 bases and V by 1 base; bases with no gene match: 7. This CDR3 region has 16 residues. CDR3 in DNA: TGTGCCAGCAGCTTAGGGAACAGGGGGCGCGTAGAGACCCAGTACTTC. Its translation is CASSLGNRGRVETQYF.

This clonotype was counted between two and nine times. The chain combines TRBV12-3 or TRBV12-4 with TRBJ2-3, with D possibly TRBD1 on 5 matching bases. Trimming shortened V by 3 bases and J by 1 base, and 11 bases separated the two germline ends. The CDR3 runs 15 residues. CDR3 sequence: CASSLGRVGTDTQYF. The CDR3 nucleotides read TGTGCCAGCAGTTTGGGCAGGGTAGGCACAGATACGCAGTATTTT.

The gene calls are TRBV19 and TRBJ1-1; D ambiguous. The CDR3 is 17 amino acids. From germline, CDR1 is LNHDA and CDR2 SQIVND (reference sequence). Trimming shortened V by 3 bases and J by 0 bases, and 17 bases separated the two germline ends. As DNA, the CDR3 is TGTGCCAGTAGTATCCGCGTAGGTCGAACAATGAACACTGAAGCTTTCTTT. This gives the protein CASSIRVGRTMNTEAFF.

CDR3 residues: CASSSRTGKFYTDTQYF. The CDR3 DNA reads TGTGCCAGCAGCTCTCGGACAGGAAAATTTTACACAGATACGCAGTATTTT. J is TRBJ2-3 and V is TRBV7-9; TRBD1 matches at 7 bases. The junction had 12 bases not matched to a gene; V was cut back by 4 bases and J by 2 bases. This CDR3 spans 17 amino acids. Germline V lookup: CDR1 SEHNR, CDR2 FQNEAQ (reference sequence).